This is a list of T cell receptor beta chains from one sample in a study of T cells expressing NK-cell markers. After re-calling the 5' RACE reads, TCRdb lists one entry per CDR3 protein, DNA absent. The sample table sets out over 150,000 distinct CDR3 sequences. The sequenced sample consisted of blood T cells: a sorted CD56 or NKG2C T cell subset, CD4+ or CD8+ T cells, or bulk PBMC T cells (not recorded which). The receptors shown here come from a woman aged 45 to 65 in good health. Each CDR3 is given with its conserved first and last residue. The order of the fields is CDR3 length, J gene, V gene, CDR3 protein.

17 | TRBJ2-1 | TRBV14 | CASSHGALAGRHNEQFF
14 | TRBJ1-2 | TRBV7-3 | CASSPTGGLDGYTF
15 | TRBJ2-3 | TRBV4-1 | CASSVSGGPTDTQYF
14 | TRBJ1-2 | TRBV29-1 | CSVPRTGEYYGYTF
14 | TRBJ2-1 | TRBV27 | CASMGLVLYNEQFF
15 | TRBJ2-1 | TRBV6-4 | CASSPTSGYYNEQFF
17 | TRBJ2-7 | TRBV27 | CASSSGTGKPSRYEQYF
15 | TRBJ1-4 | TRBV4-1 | CASSSGGGINEKLFF
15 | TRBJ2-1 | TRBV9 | CASSASGTSGNEQFF
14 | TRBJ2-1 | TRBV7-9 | CASSQGTGRDEQFF
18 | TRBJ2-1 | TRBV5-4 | CASSFVNIAGGSYNEQFF
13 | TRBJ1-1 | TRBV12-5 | CASGLVPQAEAFF
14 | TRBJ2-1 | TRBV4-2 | CASSQDSAVDEQFF
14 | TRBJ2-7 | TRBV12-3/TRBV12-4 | CASSRTGNLYEQYF
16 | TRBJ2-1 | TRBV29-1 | CSVRPMTGAAFNEQFF
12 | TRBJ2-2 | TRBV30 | CAWSVGSGELFF
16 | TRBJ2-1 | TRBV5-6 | CASSLDPGLGSNEQFF
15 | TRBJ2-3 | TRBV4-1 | CASSQGGQGLDTQYF
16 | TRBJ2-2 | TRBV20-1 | CSASWSGRAPTGELFF
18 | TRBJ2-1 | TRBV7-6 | CASSLSSGLAGQYNEQFF
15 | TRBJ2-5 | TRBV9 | CASSPGTSGEETQYF
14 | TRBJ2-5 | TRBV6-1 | CASSEFLSVETQYF
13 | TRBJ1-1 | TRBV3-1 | CASSLNMNTEAFF
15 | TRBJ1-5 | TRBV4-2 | CASSQVQGSNQPQHF
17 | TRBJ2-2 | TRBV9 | CASSAKASGSSTGELFF
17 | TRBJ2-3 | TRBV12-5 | CASGLLPRDGGTDTQYF
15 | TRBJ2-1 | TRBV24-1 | CATRGLAGIDDEQFF
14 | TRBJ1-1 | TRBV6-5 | CASMTGASNTEAFF
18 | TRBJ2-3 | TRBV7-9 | CASSPVVLAGGPGDTQYF
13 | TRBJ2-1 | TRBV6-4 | CATQPTGGNEQFF
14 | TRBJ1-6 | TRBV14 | CASSQVDGDSPLHF
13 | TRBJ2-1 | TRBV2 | CASRAGLAGEQFF
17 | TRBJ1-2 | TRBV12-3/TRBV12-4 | CASSSGTEDGGGYGYTF
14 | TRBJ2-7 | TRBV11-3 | CASSPRDGSYEQYF
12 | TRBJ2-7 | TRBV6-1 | CASSEMPNEQYF
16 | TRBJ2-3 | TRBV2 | CANGGTPGMATDTQYF
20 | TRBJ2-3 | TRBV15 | CATSRDLPLTSGRASDTQYF
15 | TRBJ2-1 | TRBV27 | CASSLSGGRFGWQFF
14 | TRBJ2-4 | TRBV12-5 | CASSTTGAKNIQYF
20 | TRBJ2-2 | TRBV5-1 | CASSFTVIREVAGLTGELFF
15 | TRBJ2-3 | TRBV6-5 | CASSYGSFRTDTQYF
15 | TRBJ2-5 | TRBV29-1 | CSACPREAGVETQYF
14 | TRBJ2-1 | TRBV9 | CASSVTGVDNEQFF
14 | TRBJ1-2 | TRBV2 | CASREDGRTYGYTF
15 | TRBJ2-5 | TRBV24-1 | CATSETTGLQETQYF
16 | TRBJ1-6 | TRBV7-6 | CASSIRDSGTNSPLHF
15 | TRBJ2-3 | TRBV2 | CASSRTGEVTDTQYF
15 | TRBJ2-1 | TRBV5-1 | CASSWTSGLENEQFF
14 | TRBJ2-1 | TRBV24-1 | CATSDLGTGFEQFF
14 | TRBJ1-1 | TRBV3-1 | CASSQEGRDTEAFF
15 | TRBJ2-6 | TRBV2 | CAKRDRSSGANVLTF
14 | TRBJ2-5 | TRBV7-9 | CASRNARIWETQYF
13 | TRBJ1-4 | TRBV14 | CASSSGGMEKLFF
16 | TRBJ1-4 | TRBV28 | CASSHLRDREGEKLFF
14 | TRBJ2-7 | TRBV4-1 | CASSQRDTGDEQYF
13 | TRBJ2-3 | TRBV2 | CASSGGAEDTQYF
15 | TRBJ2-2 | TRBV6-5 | CASSYQGAFVGELFF
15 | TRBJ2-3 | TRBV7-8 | CASSSTSGRSDTQYF
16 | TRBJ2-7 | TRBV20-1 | CSARDVRGGDNYEQYF
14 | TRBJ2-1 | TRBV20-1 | CSARDLAGVGEQFF